The 27 T cell receptor beta chains below were found in one sample sequenced in a study of beta chain features in type 1 diabetes. Findings and caveats of the study: Across all four CD4+ subsets, people with type 1 diabetes showed modestly shorter TCRB CDR3s.

Their target antigens are unknown. The sequenced template was cDNA made from the entire isolated RNA. Generated by immunoSEQ multiplex PCR, the TCRdb table keeps only in-frame clones and is missing some. The data show over 150,000 clones, approximately 8.1% seen once. The sequenced sample consisted of central memory CD4+ T cells from blood. The origin of the receptors is a woman between 35 and 50 years old with type 1 diabetes.

J is TRBJ2-3 and V is TRBV18; the D is unclear. The length of the CDR3 is 14 residues. The V gene's germline CDR1 is KGHSH and CDR2 LQKENI. Trimming removed 3 bases at V and 6 bases at J, with 13 bases between. DNA of the CDR3: TGTGCCAGCTCACCGCCTACCCCGCCCGATACGCAGTATTTT. It yields the protein CASSPPTPPDTQYF.

The genes are TRBV15 and TRBJ2-5; tentative D call: TRBD2 (6 bases). This CDR3 comprises 15 residues. The germline CDR1 and CDR2 sequences are LNHNV and YYDKDF (reference sequence). Trimming left V 5 bases short and J 4 bases short, with 17 bases between. This CDR3 reads CATSLHGGIGETQYF. The CDR3 DNA follows: TGTGCCACCAGCTTACACGGGGGTATTGGAGAGACCCAGTACTTC.

V gene TRBV28 combines with J gene TRBJ1-1; no definite D call. Germline assignment: CDR1 MDHEN and CDR2 SYDVKM. V shed 3 bases and J shed 0 bases, with 11 bases lying between them. This CDR3 is built from 15 residues. The CDR3 region is CASSFMSPMNTEAFF. The CDR3 coding sequence is TGTGCCAGCAGTTTTATGAGCCCCATGAACACTGAAGCTTTCTTT.

A few counts support this clone. This chain uses TRBV6-6 with TRBJ1-2; a weak D match, TRBD1 (6 bases). CDR1 and CDR2 from the germline V gene are MNHNY and SVGAGI (reference sequence). The length of the CDR3 is 12 residues. V lost 6 bases, J lost 2 bases, and 7 bases lay in between. CDR3 sequence (DNA): TGTGCCAGCAGCCAGGGGAACTATGGCTACACCTTC. It encodes CASSQGNYGYTF.

The chain is built from TRBV6-6 and TRBJ2-4; 7 bases fit TRBD1. Germline-derived CDR1 and CDR2 are MNHNY and SVGAGI (reference sequence). This CDR3 region has 13 residues. The V and J ends lost 3 bases and 6 bases, in that order; junction bases with no gene match: 2. DNA of the CDR3: TGTGCCAGCAGTTATGGGGACAGAAACATTCAGTACTTC. This translates into CASSYGDRNIQYF.

This clone showed up just a few times. The chain recombines TRBV27 with TRBJ2-7; TRBD1 might be the D (5 bases). Trimming cost V 9 bases and J 5 bases, with 11 bases left between them. The CDR3 is 11 residues long. Germline CDR1 MNHEY, CDR2 SMNVEV (reference sequence). The CDR3 here is CASTDRNEQYF. As DNA, the CDR3 is TGTGCCAGTACTGACAGAAACGAGCAGTACTTC.

The CDR3 here is CAIRTGRDETQYF. CDR3 in DNA: TGTGCCATCCGAACGGGAAGAGACGAGACCCAGTACTTC. The chain couples TRBV10-3 to TRBJ2-5; possible D gene TRBD2, 5 bases. Germline-derived CDR1 and CDR2 are ENHRY and SYGVKD. This CDR3 spans 13 amino acids. V lost 8 bases, J lost 5 bases, and 15 bases lay in between.

This clone was counted between two and nine times. The chain links TRBV7-9 to TRBJ2-2, with TRBD2 matching over 7 bases. Looked up from germline, CDR1 is SEHNR and CDR2 is FQNEAQ (reference sequence). Trimming removed 6 bases from V and 7 bases from J; junction bases left unmatched: 8. CDR3 length: 14 residues. In nucleotides, the CDR3 is TGTGCCAGCAGTTTGGGGGGGAGCGGCGGGGAGCTGTTTTTT. Translated, it gives CASSLGGSGGELFF.

This clone was found a few times. The genes are TRBV29-1 and TRBJ2-3; D is undetermined. The V end was cut by 2 bases, the J end by 0 bases, with 9 bases between. Germline CDR1 reads SQVTM; CDR2 reads ANQGSEA. This CDR3 is 14 amino acids long. CDR3 sequence reads: CSVESVFSTDTQYF. The CDR3 bases are TGCAGCGTTGAATCGGTGTTTAGCACAGATACGCAGTATTTT.

This clone was found a few times. The chain couples TRBV29-1 to TRBJ2-1, with TRBD2 identical over 11 bases. V gave up 5 bases and J gave up 0 bases; unmatched junction bases: 9. CDR3 length: 17 residues. Germline CDR1 is SQVTM and CDR2 is ANQGSEA. The CDR3 sequence is CSVPIGTSGSSYNEQFF. CDR3 nucleotides: TGCAGCGTTCCCATTGGGACTAGCGGAAGCTCCTACAATGAGCAGTTCTTC.

There are many counts of this clone. The chain is built from TRBV10-3 and TRBJ1-1; 9 nucleotides match TRBD1. Trimming cost V 4 bases and J 7 bases; bases outside gene matches: 13. Germline-derived CDR1 and CDR2 are ENHRY and SYGVKD. This CDR3 contains 16 residues. The DNA for the CDR3 is TGTGCCATCAGTGTACCGTCTACAGGGGGCAGATATGAAGCTTTCTTT. It yields the protein CAISVPSTGGRYEAFF.

The gene calls are TRBV5-1 and TRBJ2-1; 9 bases line up with TRBD2. V was clipped by 2 bases and J by 6 bases; unmatched bases: 6. The CDR3 is made up of 15 amino acids. In germline, CDR1 is SGHRS, CDR2 YFSETQ. The CDR3 sequence: CASSLAGGTGNEQFF. CDR3 DNA: TGCGCCAGCAGCTTAGCGGGAGGTACGGGCAATGAGCAGTTCTTC.

The chain joins TRBV7-8 to TRBJ1-2, with TRBD1 matching over 7 bases. With 5 bases clipped from V and 5 bases from J, the junction kept 5 bases outside the gene matches. Germline V gives CDR1 SGHVS, CDR2 FQNEAQ. CDR3 size: 13 residues. The CDR3 bases are TGTGCCAGCAGCAACACAGGGGATTATGGCTACACCTTC. Its protein product is CASSNTGDYGYTF.

This clone was observed at least ten times. V gene TRBV15 combines with J gene TRBJ1-5, with 7 bases matching TRBD1. Germline loops: CDR1 LNHNV, CDR2 YYDKDF (reference sequence). The trim removed 0 bases at V and 5 bases at J, leaving 7 bases unmatched. The CDR3 covers 16 residues. CDR3 DNA: TGTGCCACCAGCAGAGAAAGTGGGACAGCTTATCAGCCCCAGCATTTT. Translated, it gives CATSRESGTAYQPQHF.

The chain uses TRBV5-1 and TRBJ1-1; unclear D gene. CDR3 length: 16 amino acids. In germline, CDR1 is SGHRS, CDR2 YFSETQ. V shed 2 bases and J shed 1 base, with 15 bases lying between them. Written as DNA, the CDR3 is TGCGCCAGCAGCTTTGGGAGGGAAGGTACGAACACTGAAGCTTTCTTT. Translation gives CASSFGREGTNTEAFF.

J is TRBJ1-5 and V is TRBV7-2; D gene ambiguous. Trimming cost V 1 base and J 0 bases, with 4 bases left between them. This CDR3 spans 14 amino acids. The germline V gene encodes CDR1 SGHTA and CDR2 FQGNSA. The CDR3 loop reads CASSLDSSNQPQHF. The CDR3 DNA follows: TGTGCCAGCAGCTTAGACAGTAGCAATCAGCCCCAGCATTTT.

V and J are TRBV28 and TRBJ2-7, with 9 bases aligning to TRBD1. The V gene's germline CDR1 is MDHEN and CDR2 SYDVKM. The CDR3 length is 14 residues. J gave up 3 bases and V 7 bases, and 7 bases lay outside the gene matches. CDR3 region: CASTRTGAFYEQYF. The CDR3 DNA sequence: TGTGCCAGCACCAGGACAGGGGCTTTCTACGAGCAGTACTTC.

This rearrangement joins TRBV5-6 to TRBJ1-2; possibly TRBD1 for D (5 bases). V lost 2 bases, J lost 8 bases, and 10 bases lay in between. This CDR3 is 12 amino acids long. Germline lookup yields CDR1 SGHDT and CDR2 YYEEEE. The CDR3 region is CASSLTRGGYTF. The CDR3 bases are TGTGCCAGCAGCTTAACGCGGGGCGGCTACACCTTC.

This clone was picked up a small number of times. The chain joins TRBV9 to TRBJ2-1; D is possibly TRBD2 (6 bases). The CDR3 has 17 residues. Germline values: CDR1 SGDLS, CDR2 YYNGEE. V was clipped by 2 bases and J by 1 base, with 16 bases between them. The CDR3 protein is CASSVAPGLASYNEQFF. DNA for the CDR3: TGTGCCAGCAGCGTCGCTCCGGGACTCGCTTCCTACAATGAGCAGTTCTTC. Full variable domain (remainder filled in from reference TRBV9 and TRBJ2-1): DSGVTQTPKHLITATGQRVTLRCSPRSGDLSVYWYQQSLDQGLQFLIQYYNGEERAKGNILERFSAQQFPDLHSELNLSSLELGDSALYFCASSVAPGLASYNEQFFGPGTRLTVL.

This rearrangement joins TRBV29-1 to TRBJ2-1; 8 positions agree with TRBD2. The CDR3 loop spans 14 amino acids. Germline CDR1 reads SQVTM; CDR2 reads ANQGSEA. The V and J ends lost 7 bases and 7 bases, in that order; junction bases with no gene match: 12. DNA of the CDR3: TGCAGCGCCTTACCCTTAGCGGGATCGAATGAGCAGTTCTTC. Translation: CSALPLAGSNEQFF.

The CDR3 here is CASSPAGSSGNTIYF. In nucleotides, the CDR3 is TGCGCCAGCAGCCCGGCCGGGAGCTCTGGAAACACCATATATTTT. The V call is TRBV4-1, the J call TRBJ1-3; D gene uncertain. The CDR3 has 15 residues. Trimming shortened V by 4 bases and J by 0 bases, and 10 bases separated the two germline ends. Looked up from germline, CDR1 is MGHRA and CDR2 is YSYEKL.

The CDR3 DNA sequence: TGTGCCAGTAGTCTCCGGACAGCGAACTCCTACGAGCAGTACTTC. Its protein product is CASSLRTANSYEQYF. This chain links TRBV19 with TRBJ2-7; a possible D gene is TRBD1 (6 bases). Germline values: CDR1 LNHDA, CDR2 SQIVND (reference sequence). Trimming stripped 5 bases from V and 0 bases from J, with 14 bases between. The CDR3 sequence is 15 residues long.

This clone was counted once. The chain uses TRBV27 and TRBJ2-7; 8 bases are shared with TRBD1. V trimming: 5 bases; J trimming: 1 base; junction bases outside the gene matches: 7. The CDR3 sequence is 15 residues long. The germline CDR1 and CDR2 sequences are MNHEY and SMNVEV (reference sequence). CDR3 protein: CASSNQGAWSYEQYF. The CDR3 DNA follows: TGTGCCAGCAGTAACCAGGGGGCATGGTCCTACGAGCAGTACTTC.

This clone was detected a few times. The chain uses TRBV5-6 and TRBJ1-5; D may be TRBD1 (6 bases). Per the germline V gene, CDR1 is SGHDT and CDR2 is YYEEEE. The CDR3 totals 14 residues. The V gene lost 2 bases and the J gene lost 3 bases, with 9 bases spanning the gap. Here the CDR3 reads CASSLGQNNQPQHF. The CDR3 coding sequence is TGTGCCAGCAGCTTAGGACAGAACAATCAGCCCCAGCATTTT.

This clone was detected many times. The chain recombines TRBV11-2 with TRBJ2-5, with 7 bases that match TRBD1. Germline assignment: CDR1 SGHAT and CDR2 FQNNGV. This CDR3 has 14 residues. Trimming cost V 5 bases and J 5 bases; bases outside gene matches: 8. The CDR3 spells CASSRQGQIETQYF. The CDR3 bases are TGTGCCAGCAGCCGACAGGGCCAAATCGAGACCCAGTACTTC.

The chain is built from TRBV19 and TRBJ1-1; a possible D gene is TRBD1 (6 bases). Germline CDR1 LNHDA, CDR2 SQIVND (reference sequence). CDR3 length: 15 residues. Deletions cut 2 bases from V and 0 bases from J, with 10 bases between. The CDR3 sequence is CASSIFDRMNTEAFF. The CDR3 DNA sequence: TGTGCCAGTAGTATATTCGACAGGATGAACACTGAAGCTTTCTTT.

V usage is TRBV5-1 and J usage is TRBJ2-7, with D possibly matching TRBD2 (5 bases). The CDR3 contains 15 residues. Germline V CDR1 and CDR2: SGHRS, YFSETQ. Trimming removed 0 bases at V and 5 bases at J, with 15 bases between. The CDR3 loop is CASSLASEGANEQYF. CDR3 bases: TGCGCCAGCAGCTTGGCCAGCGAGGGAGCCAACGAGCAGTACTTC. The full variable domain, its missing parts supplied by reference TRBV5-1 and TRBJ2-7, is KAGVTQTPRYLIKTRGQQVTLSCSPISGHRSVSWYQQTPGQGLQFLFEYFSETQRNKGNFPGRFSGRQFSNSRSEMNVSTLELGDSALYLCASSLASEGANEQYFGPGTRLTVT.